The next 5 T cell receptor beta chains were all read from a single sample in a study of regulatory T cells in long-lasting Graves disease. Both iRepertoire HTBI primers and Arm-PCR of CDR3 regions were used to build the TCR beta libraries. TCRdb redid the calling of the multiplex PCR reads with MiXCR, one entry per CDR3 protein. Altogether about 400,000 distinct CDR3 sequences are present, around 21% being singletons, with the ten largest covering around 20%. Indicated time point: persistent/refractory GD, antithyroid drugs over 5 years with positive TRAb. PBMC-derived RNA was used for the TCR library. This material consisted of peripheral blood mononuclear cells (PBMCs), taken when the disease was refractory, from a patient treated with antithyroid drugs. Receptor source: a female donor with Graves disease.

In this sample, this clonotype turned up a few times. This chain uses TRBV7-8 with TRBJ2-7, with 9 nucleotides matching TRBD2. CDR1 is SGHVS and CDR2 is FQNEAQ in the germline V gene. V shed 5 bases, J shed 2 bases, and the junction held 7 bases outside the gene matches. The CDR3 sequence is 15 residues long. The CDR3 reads CASSLLAGFTYEQYF. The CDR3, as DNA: TGTGCCAGCAGCCTACTAGCGGGCTTTACCTACGAGCAGTACTTC.

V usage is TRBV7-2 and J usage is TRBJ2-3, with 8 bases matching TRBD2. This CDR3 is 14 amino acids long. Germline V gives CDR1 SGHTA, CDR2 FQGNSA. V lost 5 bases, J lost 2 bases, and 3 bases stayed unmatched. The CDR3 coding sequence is TGTGCCAGCAGCAGAGGACTAGCCACAGATACGCAGTATTTT. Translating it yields CASSRGLATDTQYF. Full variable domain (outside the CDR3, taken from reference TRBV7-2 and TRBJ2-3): GAGVSQSPSNKVTEKGKDVELRCDPISGHTALYWYRQSLGQGLEFLIYFQGNSAPDKSGLPSDRFSAERTGGSVSTLTIQRTQQEDSAVYLCASSRGLATDTQYFGPGTRLTVL.

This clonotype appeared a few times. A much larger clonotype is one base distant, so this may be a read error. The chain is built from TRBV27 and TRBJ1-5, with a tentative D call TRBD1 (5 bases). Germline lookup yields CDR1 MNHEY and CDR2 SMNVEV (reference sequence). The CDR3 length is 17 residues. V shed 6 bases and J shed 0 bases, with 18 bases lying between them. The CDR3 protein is CASRPTGADYSNQPQHF. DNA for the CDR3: TGTGCCAGCAGACCCACCGGGGCTGATTATAGCAATCAGCCCCAGCATTTT.

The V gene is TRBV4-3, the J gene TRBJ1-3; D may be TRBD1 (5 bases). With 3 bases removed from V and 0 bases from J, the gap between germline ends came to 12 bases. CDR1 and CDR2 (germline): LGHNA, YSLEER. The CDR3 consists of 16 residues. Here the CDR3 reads CASSQGRWSSGNTIYF. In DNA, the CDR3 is TGCGCCAGCAGCCAGGGGCGGTGGAGCTCTGGAAACACCATATATTTT.

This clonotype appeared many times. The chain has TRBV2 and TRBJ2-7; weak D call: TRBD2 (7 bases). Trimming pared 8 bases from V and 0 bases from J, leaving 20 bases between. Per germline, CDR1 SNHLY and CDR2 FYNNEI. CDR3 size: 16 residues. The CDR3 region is CASARGAGPSSYEQYF. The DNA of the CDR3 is TGTGCCAGCGCCCGGGGGGCGGGCCCGAGCTCCTACGAGCAGTACTTC.